This T cell receptor beta chain was profiled in a study of T cell responses to AZD1222 COVID-19 vaccine. Germline assignment: CDR1 MNHEY and CDR2 SVGEGT. CDR3 size: 17 residues. The method was immunoSEQ multiplex PCR; TCRdb's version includes in-frame clones alone and lacks a portion of them. The data show approximately 60,000 clones, more than 80% seen once. A remark on this clone: At one end, the junction sequence differs from germline, possibly due to a read error.

Sequenced material: peripheral blood, taken on day 0 of MenACWY control vaccination. This receptor was taken from an adult in good health. V and J are TRBV6-2 or TRBV6-3 and TRBJ2-6; D possibly corresponds to TRBD1 (6 bases). This CDR3 is CASSSGRVASGVNVLTF. The DNA for the CDR3 is TGTGCCAGCAGTTCAGGTCGGGTTGCCTCAGGGGTCAACGTCCTGACTTTC.